A single sample gave rise to the 29 T cell receptor beta chains below, sequenced in a study of blood T cells in healthy people across ages. Combining a sample-barcoded 5' primer with a J-beta primer mix, a second PCR ran for 7 to 11 cycles. TCRdb processed the 5' RACE reads anew with MiXCR; each CDR3 protein has one entry. The profile shows 700,000 or so distinct CDR3 sequences, 22% of them singletons. The sequencing sample was made of blood. These receptors were obtained from a man in his 70s in good health.

There are a few counts of this clonotype. The chain has TRBV19 and TRBJ2-1; D remains ambiguous. Trimming shortened V by 9 bases and J by 0 bases, and 12 bases separated the two germline ends. Germline V gene data show CDR1 as LNHDA and CDR2 as SQIVND (reference sequence). CDR3 length: 14 residues. The CDR3 DNA is TGTGCCAGCAAATCCCCGAGCTCCTACAATGAGCAGTTCTTC. Protein sequence: CASKSPSSYNEQFF.

V and J are TRBV11-3 and TRBJ2-3; a possible D gene is TRBD1 (5 bases). The CDR3 extends over 12 amino acids. Trimming left V 1 base short and J 7 bases short, with 6 bases between. Germline CDR1 is SGHNT and CDR2 is YENEEA. The CDR3 bases are TGTGCCAGCAGCTTAGGACAGTATACGCAGTATTTT. Its translation is CASSLGQYTQYF.

The chain has TRBV10-2 and TRBJ2-5; D perhaps matches TRBD1 (5 bases). V lost 2 bases to trimming and J lost 4 bases, with 8 bases between them. CDR1 is WSHSY, CDR2 SAAADI, per germline. The CDR3 loop spans 13 amino acids. DNA for the CDR3: TGCGCCAGCAGTGAGCCAGGGTCAGAGACCCAGTACTTC. Translating gives CASSEPGSETQYF.

The CDR3 here is CAWRDLDNQPQHF. The CDR3 DNA reads as TGTGCCTGGAGAGATCTGGACAATCAGCCCCAGCATTTT. The chain recombines TRBV30 with TRBJ1-5; unclear D gene. The ends were cut back, 3 bases at V and 3 bases at J, with 9 bases in the middle. CDR3 length equals 13 residues. Germline values: CDR1 GTSNPN, CDR2 SVGIG (reference sequence).

This clonotype came up once. One end of the junction fails to match germline, which may point to a read error. V gene TRBV7-2 combines with J gene TRBJ2-1; 7 bases align to TRBD2. Germline V gives CDR1 SGHTA, CDR2 FQGNSA. CDR3 length: 16 residues. DNA of the CDR3: TGTGCCAGCAGCTTAGCCGCGGGAGCTGTCTACAATGGGCAGTTCTTC. The encoded protein is CASSLAAGAVYNGQFF. Looking up the rest from reference TRBV7-2 and TRBJ2-1 gives the full variable domain: GAGVSQSPSNKVTEKGKDVELRCDPISGHTALYWYRQSLGQGLEFLIYFQGNSAPDKSGLPSDRFSAERTGGSVSTLTIQRTQQEDSAVYLCASSLAAGAVYNGQFFGPGTRLTVL.

V is TRBV18 and J is TRBJ2-1; D remains unclear. Germline V gene lookup returns CDR1 KGHSH and CDR2 LQKENI. The CDR3 extends over 18 amino acids. V dropped 4 bases and J dropped 0 bases, with 19 bases sitting between them. CDR3 residues: CASSLWVSDSSSYNEQFF. CDR3 nucleotides: TGTGCCAGCTCACTATGGGTTTCCGACTCGAGCTCCTACAATGAGCAGTTCTTC.

The chain has TRBV29-1 and TRBJ1-1; 9 bases align to TRBD1. The CDR3 is 14 residues long. Trimming took 4 bases from V and 7 from J; bases not matched to a gene: 10. The germline gives CDR1 SQVTM, CDR2 ANQGSEA. The CDR3 sequence: CSVVLGQGGGEAFF. CDR3 coding DNA: TGCAGCGTTGTTCTGGGACAGGGAGGGGGTGAAGCTTTCTTT.

The rearrangement links TRBV7-3 to TRBJ2-3; TRBD2 is a possible D gene (6 bases). Per the germline V gene, CDR1 is SGHTA and CDR2 is FQGTGA. The CDR3 sequence is 17 residues long. Trimming took off 1 base at V and 4 bases at J, with 18 bases between the two ends. CDR3 loop: CASSLNPGPGGADTQYF. In DNA form, the CDR3 reads TGTGCCAGCAGCTTAAATCCAGGCCCCGGAGGGGCAGATACGCAGTATTTT.

V is TRBV20-1 and J is TRBJ1-6, with 8 bases that match TRBD1. Germline CDR1 DFQATT, CDR2 SNEGSKA (reference sequence). The J segment lost 6 bases and the V segment lost 5 bases, leaving 9 bases of the junction unmatched. This CDR3 is built from 15 residues. The CDR3 here is CSAGVQGQANSPLHF. CDR3 bases: TGCAGTGCTGGAGTCCAGGGACAGGCTAATTCACCCCTCCACTTT.

The V call is TRBV5-8, the J call TRBJ2-2, with 7 bases aligning to TRBD2. The CDR3 covers 18 residues. The V segment lost 0 bases and the J segment 7 bases; nucleotides outside the gene matches: 15. Germline values: CDR1 SGHTS, CDR2 YDEGEE. CDR3 protein: CASSLEVWTGGFNGELFF. CDR3 sequence (DNA): TGTGCCAGCAGCTTGGAAGTGTGGACGGGAGGCTTTAACGGGGAGCTGTTTTTT.

The V and J genes are TRBV10-3 and TRBJ2-5; D remains unclear. The J call may be mistaken, given a closer DNA end match to TRBJ2-7. CDR1 and CDR2 (germline): ENHRY, SYGVKD. This CDR3 is built from 13 residues. DNA of the CDR3: TGTGCCATCAGTGGGATACGGTCCTACGAGCAGTACTTC. It translates to CAISGIRSYEQYF.

The genes are TRBV18 and TRBJ2-3; perhaps TRBD2 as D (6 bases). CDR1 and CDR2 from the germline V gene are KGHSH and LQKENI. Trimming took off 5 bases at V and 0 bases at J, with 15 bases between the two ends. The CDR3 sequence is 16 residues long. CDR3 nucleotide sequence: TGTGCCAGCTCAGGGGGGACGCCAGTTAGCACAGATACGCAGTATTTT. Its protein product is CASSGGTPVSTDTQYF.

This clonotype was seen only a few times. V and J are TRBV10-2 and TRBJ1-2; D not certain. Germline CDR1 WSHSY, CDR2 SAAADI. With 4 bases removed from V and 4 bases from J, the gap between germline ends came to 10 bases. This CDR3 comprises 13 residues. CDR3 sequence (DNA): TGCGCCAGCAGTGCTCGGGCCTCCTATGGCTACACCTTC. This sequence encodes CASSARASYGYTF.

The chain couples TRBV7-2 to TRBJ2-5; 11 positions agree with TRBD2. J gave up 1 base and V 1 base, and 2 bases lay outside the gene matches. Germline CDR1 reads SGHTA; CDR2 reads FQGNSA. This CDR3 spans 16 amino acids. The CDR3 is CASSLDGTSGQETQYF. Here the CDR3 DNA reads TGTGCCAGCAGCTTAGACGGGACTAGCGGCCAAGAGACCCAGTACTTC.

The CDR3 region is CASSAGAGYTF. The CDR3 DNA reads TGTGCCAGCAGCGCTGGGGCCGGCTACACCTTC. V gene TRBV7-2 combines with J gene TRBJ1-2; D is perhaps TRBD1 (5 bases). Trimming stripped 5 bases from V and 8 bases from J, with 9 bases between. The CDR3 consists of 11 residues. Germline loops: CDR1 SGHTA, CDR2 FQGNSA.

This clonotype was seen more than once but under ten times. This chain uses TRBV20-1 with TRBJ1-6, with 7 nucleotides matching TRBD1. Looked up from germline, CDR1 is DFQATT and CDR2 is SNEGSKA (reference sequence). After removal of 5 bases from V and 10 bases from J, the junction contained 5 bases not matched to a gene. The CDR3 spans 12 residues. The CDR3 loop is CSARDRQSPLHF. The CDR3 DNA reads as TGCAGTGCTCGGGACAGACAATCACCCCTCCACTTT.

The chain combines TRBV6-4 with TRBJ2-3; 8 positions agree with TRBD2. Germline lookup yields CDR1 MRHNA and CDR2 SNTAGT. The CDR3 covers 17 residues. V shed 5 bases and J 4 bases; nucleotides not matched to a gene: 14. The CDR3 reads CASSPLRKRGSPDTQYF. As DNA, the CDR3 is TGTGCCAGCAGTCCCCTCCGAAAGCGGGGGTCCCCAGATACGCAGTATTTT.

A few counts support this clonotype. The chain is built from TRBV20-1 and TRBJ2-1, with a tentative D call TRBD2 (5 bases). The last part of the DNA fits TRBJ2-7 better; the J call may be wrong. The CDR3 length is 13 residues. CDR1 is DFQATT, CDR2 SNEGSKA, per germline (reference sequence). The CDR3 region is CSASRSASYEQYF. In DNA form, the CDR3 reads TGCAGTGCTAGTCGTAGCGCTTCCTACGAGCAGTACTTC.

The J gene is TRBJ1-1, the V gene TRBV5-5, with D possibly being TRBD1 (5 bases). Germline V lookup: CDR1 SGHKS, CDR2 YYEKEE (reference sequence). CDR3 length: 14 residues. The V and J ends lost 4 bases and 8 bases respectively, with 18 bases between them. This chain's CDR3 is CASSPKTVGTEAFF. Here the CDR3 DNA reads TGTGCCAGCAGCCCTAAGACAGTAGGAACGGAAGCTTTCTTT.

The J gene is TRBJ2-1, the V gene TRBV11-2, with TRBD2 matching over 9 bases. The trim removed 7 bases at V and 7 bases at J, leaving 11 bases unmatched. The CDR3 is made up of 15 amino acids. CDR1 and CDR2 from the germline V gene are SGHAT and FQNNGV. Written as DNA, the CDR3 is TGTGCCAGCACCAACTTGGTTAGCGGGAGAAATGAGCAGTTCTTC. Protein: CASTNLVSGRNEQFF.

The chain recombines TRBV6-5 with TRBJ2-3; 7 bases map to TRBD1. CDR3 length: 15 residues. The germline V gene encodes CDR1 MNHEY and CDR2 SVGAGI. Trimming took 2 bases from V and 0 from J; bases not matched to a gene: 2. The CDR3 reads CASSYDRVSTDTQYF. The CDR3 DNA sequence: TGTGCCAGCAGTTACGACAGGGTGAGCACAGATACGCAGTATTTT.

V gene TRBV9 combines with J gene TRBJ2-5, with unresolved D. The DNA end is a closer match to TRBJ2-7, so the J assignment may be wrong. Germline CDR1 SGDLS, CDR2 YYNGEE. The CDR3 consists of 15 residues. The CDR3 nucleotides are TGTGCCAGCAGCGTCGCCGTGGGCAGGATGTACGAGCAGTACTTC. This gives the protein CASSVAVGRMYEQYF.

Many counts were recorded for this clonotype. This chain links TRBV4-3 with TRBJ2-4, with 9 bases that match TRBD1. V lost 5 bases to trimming and J lost 6 bases; unmatched junction nucleotides: 11. The germline V gene has CDR1 LGHNA and CDR2 YSLEER. This CDR3 region has 16 residues. The CDR3 bases are TGCGCCAGCAGCGAATTGACAGGGGGAAGAAGAAACATTCAGTACTTC. As protein: CASSELTGGRRNIQYF.

A few counts support this clonotype. The chain uses TRBV5-6 and TRBJ2-2; D tentatively reads TRBD1 or TRBD2 (5 bases each). From germline, CDR1 is SGHDT and CDR2 YYEEEE. Trimming cost V 4 bases and J 0 bases, with 10 bases left between them. The CDR3 length is 15 residues. In DNA form, the CDR3 reads TGTGCCAGCAGCCCGGGACGATCGAACACCGGGGAGCTGTTTTTT. Its protein product is CASSPGRSNTGELFF. The full variable domain, in which reference TRBV5-6 and TRBJ2-2 provide the parts outside the CDR3, is DAGVTQSPTHLIKTRGQQVTLRCSPKSGHDTVSWYQQALGQGPQFIFQYYEEEERQRGNFPDRFSGHQFPNYSSELNVNALLLGDSALYLCASSPGRSNTGELFFGEGSRLTVL.

This clonotype came up a few times. The chain joins TRBV5-1 to TRBJ2-2; D perhaps matches TRBD1 (6 bases). The germline gives CDR1 SGHRS, CDR2 YFSETQ. Trimming shortened V by 1 base and J by 4 bases, and 14 bases separated the two germline ends. The CDR3 is 16 residues long. The CDR3 sequence is CASSLQGQQSTGELFF. CDR3 nucleotides: TGCGCCAGCAGCTTGCAGGGGCAGCAGAGCACCGGGGAGCTGTTTTTT.

The CDR3 sequence: CASSFNMKRTSYEQYF. In nucleotides, the CDR3 is TGTGCCAGCAGTTTCAATATGAAAAGAACCTCCTACGAGCAGTACTTC. The chain employs TRBV6-2 or TRBV6-3 and TRBJ2-7; no definite D call. CDR1 MNHEY and CDR2 SVGEGT come from the germline V gene. The CDR3 is made up of 16 amino acids. Trimming stripped 4 bases from V and 0 bases from J, with 16 bases between.

This clonotype was observed a few times. V is TRBV30 and J is TRBJ2-1; 7 bases are a match to TRBD1. V lost 3 bases, J lost 5 bases, and 7 bases stayed unmatched. Per the germline V gene, CDR1 is GTSNPN and CDR2 is SVGIG (reference sequence). This CDR3 region has 14 residues. The CDR3 loop reads CAWSPWTGDNEQFF. CDR3 nucleotide sequence: TGTGCCTGGAGCCCTTGGACAGGCGACAATGAGCAGTTCTTC. The full variable domain, in which reference TRBV30 and TRBJ2-1 provide the parts outside the CDR3, is SQTIHQWPATLVQPVGSPLSLECTVEGTSNPNLYWYRQAAGRGLQLLFYSVGIGQISSEVPQNLSASRPQDRQFILSSKKLLLSDSGFYLCAWSPWTGDNEQFFGPGTRLTVL.

The sample holds a few counts of this clonotype. This may arise from a read error, as a much more abundant clone is one base away. The chain uses TRBV7-2 and TRBJ2-5; D gene unclear. The J call may be incorrect, as the DNA end agrees better with TRBJ2-1. There are 12 residues in the CDR3. Germline CDR1 is SGHTA and CDR2 is FQGNSA. This chain's CDR3 is CASSLVTNEQFF. The DNA for the CDR3 is TGTGCCAGCAGCTTAGTTACCAATGAGCAGTTCTTC.

This clonotype has a handful of counts. The rearrangement links TRBV6-5 to TRBJ1-1, with D possibly matching TRBD1 (5 bases). The CDR3 totals 14 residues. CDR1 and CDR2 from the germline V gene are MNHEY and SVGAGI. V shed 7 bases and J shed 1 base, with 13 bases lying between them. In nucleotides, the CDR3 is TGTGCCAGCATGGTAAGGGGTAGGAACACTGAAGCTTTCTTT. Protein product: CASMVRGRNTEAFF.